The source of this T cell receptor (beta chain) is a study of cytomegalovirus exposure and HLA in healthy donors (dated by TCRdb to the late 2010s). Regarding the complete study: The 666 repertoires of the first cohort and the roughly 110 validation repertoires were produced on the same platform, according to a later analysis. The aim of the study was to test whether cataloging public T cell receptors could identify signatures of past pathogen exposure. Besides the first cohort of 550 to 750 subjects, a separate validation cohort made up of 120 different subjects was used. The study combined high-throughput TCR immunosequencing, statistical association of individual TCRs with disease status, and machine learning to predict cytomegalovirus infection status. Paper-wide results and their limitations: The authors suggested that the approach could potentially be generalized to other disease states and immunological phenotypes. The validation cohort had no HLA typing available for a later analysis, so co-occurrence within that cohort was assessed over all 130 or so repertoires. Subsequent analysis determined that TCRs grouped into clusters in the first cohort also showed a tendency toward co-occurrence across the 120 or so validation repertoires, and about 93% of cluster scores exceeded 0. In the study, 150 to 200 TCR beta chains were listed as associated with cytomegalovirus. Most TCR sequences were seen in very few donors, while some public TCRs were found in many individuals. The classifier was reported to diagnose cytomegalovirus status with high specificity and sensitivity in both the original cohort and the validation cohort. A few of the identified cytomegalovirus-associated TCR beta chains were confirmed in vitro to be specific for cytomegalovirus antigens.

Remarks on this clone: Its cognate antigen has yet to be identified. Base qualities are not recorded, but no much larger clone differs from it by a single base.

Libraries were made using the immunoSEQ multiplex PCR assay. Per the authors' processing: A statistical classification framework was built to diagnose cytomegalovirus status from the catalog of TCR beta chain sequences. TCRdb provides this immuneACCESS table in a form limited to in-frame rearrangements. Some clones are lacking; in checked studies, under half of them reflect an unresolved V gene, and why the rest are absent is not known. That table furnishes V, J and clone size, whereas the DNA furnished D and trimming. The sample includes under 400,000 clones, with 70% to 90% observed a single time. The top ten hold approximately 0.95% of the sample. Donors formed part of the validation cohort, which comprised 120 subjects and was distinct from the first cohort of fewer than 750 subjects. CDR1 and CDR2 (MRHNA, SNTAGT) derive from the germline V gene. The CDR3 sequence holds 14 residues, the cysteine and phenylalanine included. Left in the record is the CDR3 DNA by itself, 42 bases read in frame from the first base. The junction shows trimming of 2 bases on V and 4 bases on J, and the gene matches do not reach 2 bases of it.

The rearranged chain carries TRBV6-4 and TRBJ2-3; TRBD2 fits 8 bases in the junction. Input material: PBMCs. This TCR derives from a man aged 25 to 40 in good health and CMV-seronegative. The CDR3 protein: CASSDVSGADTQYF. The nucleotides are TGTGCCAGCAGTGACGTTAGCGGGGCAGATACGCAGTATTTT.